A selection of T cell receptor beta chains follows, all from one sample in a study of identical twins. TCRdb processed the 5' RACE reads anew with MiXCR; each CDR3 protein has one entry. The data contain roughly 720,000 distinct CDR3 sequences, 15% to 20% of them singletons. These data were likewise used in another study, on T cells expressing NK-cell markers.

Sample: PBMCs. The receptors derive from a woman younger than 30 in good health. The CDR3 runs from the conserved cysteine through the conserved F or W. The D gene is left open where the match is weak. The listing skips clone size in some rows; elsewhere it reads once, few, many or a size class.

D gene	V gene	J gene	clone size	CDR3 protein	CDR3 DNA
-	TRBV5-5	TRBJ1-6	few	CASSLRDRNNSPLHF	TGTGCCAGCAGCTTACGGGACCGTAATAATTCACCCCTCCACTTT
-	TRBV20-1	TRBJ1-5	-	CSARTGGGWQPQHF	TGCAGTGCTAGAACGGGAGGTGGTTGGCAGCCCCAGCATTTT
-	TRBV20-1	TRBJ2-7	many	CSARDALQGEQYF	TGCAGTGCTAGAGATGCCCTTCAGGGGGAGCAGTACTTC
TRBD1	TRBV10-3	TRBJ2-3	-	CAMRDRGTDTQYF	TGTGCCATGCGGGACAGGGGCACAGATACGCAGTATTTT
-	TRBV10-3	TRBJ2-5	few	CAISEIQQETQYF	TGTGCCATCAGTGAGATACAGCAAGAGACCCAGTACTTC
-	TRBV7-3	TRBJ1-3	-	CANSLGSSGNTIYF	TGTGCCAACAGCCTCGGGAGCTCTGGAAACACCATATATTTT
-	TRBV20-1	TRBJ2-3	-	CSAPGGESRTDTQYF	TGCAGTGCCCCCGGAGGGGAGAGTCGCACAGATACGCAGTATTTT
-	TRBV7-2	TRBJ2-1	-	CASSASLAFYNEQFF	TGTGCCAGCAGCGCATCCCTAGCCTTCTACAATGAGCAGTTCTTC
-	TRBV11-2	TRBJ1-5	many	CASSLGGGRGQPQHF	TGTGCCAGCAGCTTAGGTGGGGGACGCGGTCAGCCCCAGCATTTT
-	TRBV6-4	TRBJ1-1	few	CASRVVPNTEAFF	TGTGCCAGCAGAGTTGTACCGAACACTGAAGCTTTCTTT
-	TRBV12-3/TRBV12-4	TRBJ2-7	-	CASSPDLQDYEQYF	TGTGCCAGCAGTCCGGACCTACAAGATTACGAGCAGTACTTC
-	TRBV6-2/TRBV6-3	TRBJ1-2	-	CASSYSPGYGYTF	TGTGCCAGCAGTTACTCGCCAGGGTATGGCTACACCTTC
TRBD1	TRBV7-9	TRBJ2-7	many	CASSPRDRGLEQYF	TGTGCCAGCAGCCCGAGGGACAGGGGCCTCGAGCAGTACTTC
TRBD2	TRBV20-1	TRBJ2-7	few	CSARVTSGRAVEQYF	TGCAGTGCTAGAGTTACTAGCGGGAGGGCCGTCGAGCAGTACTTC
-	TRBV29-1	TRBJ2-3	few	CSTNGFTDTQYF	TGCAGCACAAACGGATTCACAGATACGCAGTATTTT
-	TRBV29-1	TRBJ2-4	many	CSVEPPGLKNIQYF	TGCAGCGTTGAACCCCCAGGGCTGAAAAACATTCAGTACTTC
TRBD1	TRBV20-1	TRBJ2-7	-	CSASSGTGGSQYF	TGCAGTGCTAGTTCCGGGACAGGTGGTTCCCAGTACTTC
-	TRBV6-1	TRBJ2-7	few	CASRELEVSYEQYF	TGTGCCAGCAGAGAGCTGGAAGTCTCCTACGAGCAGTACTTC
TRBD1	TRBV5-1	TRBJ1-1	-	CASSQGVDTEAFF	TGCGCCAGCAGTCAGGGGGTAGACACTGAAGCTTTCTTT
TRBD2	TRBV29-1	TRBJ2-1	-	CSVGSLGGAGREQFF	TGCAGCGTTGGATCTCTCGGGGGGGCCGGTAGAGAGCAGTTCTTC
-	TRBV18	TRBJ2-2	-	CASSPPSMNTGELFF	TGTGCCAGCTCACCACCGTCCATGAACACCGGGGAGCTGTTTTTT
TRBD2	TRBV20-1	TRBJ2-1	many	CSARDYRGRAYNEQFF	TGCAGTGCTAGAGATTATCGGGGGAGGGCCTACAATGAGCAGTTCTTC
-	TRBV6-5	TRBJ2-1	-	CASSSRGRPPYNEQFF	TGTGCCAGCAGTTCCAGGGGCCGGCCTCCCTACAATGAGCAGTTCTTC
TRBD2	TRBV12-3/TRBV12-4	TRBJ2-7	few	CASSLTSGSHEQYF	TGTGCCAGCAGTTTAACTAGCGGGAGCCACGAGCAGTACTTC
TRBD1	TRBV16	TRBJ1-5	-	CASSPRTGDNQPQHF	TGTGCCAGCAGCCCCAGGACAGGGGACAATCAGCCCCAGCATTTT
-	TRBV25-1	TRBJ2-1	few	CASSDEMTGTAYNEQFF	TGTGCCAGCAGTGACGAAATGACCGGGACCGCGTACAATGAGCAGTTCTTC
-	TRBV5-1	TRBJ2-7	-	CASSDLGTSYEQYF	TGCGCCAGCAGCGACCTGGGCACCTCCTACGAGCAGTACTTC
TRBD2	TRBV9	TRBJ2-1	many	CASSVRELGEQFF	TGTGCCAGCAGCGTGCGGGAGCTCGGTGAGCAGTTCTTC
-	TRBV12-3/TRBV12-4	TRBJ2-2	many	CASGQGTGELFF	TGTGCCAGCGGACAAGGGACCGGGGAGCTGTTTTTT
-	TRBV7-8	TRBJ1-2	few	CASSLASIQALGHF	TGTGCCAGCAGCTTAGCTTCGATACAGGCGCTAGGACACTTC
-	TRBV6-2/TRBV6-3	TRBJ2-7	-	CASSYYIGPPSYF	TGTGCCAGCAGTTACTATATTGGACCACCATCGTACTTC
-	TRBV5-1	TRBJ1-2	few	CASSLGTGINYGYTF	TGCGCCAGCAGCTTGGGCACAGGCATTAACTATGGCTACACCTTC
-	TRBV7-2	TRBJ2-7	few	CASSLVIGDSYEQYF	TGTGCCAGCAGCTTAGTCATTGGCGACTCCTACGAGCAGTACTTC
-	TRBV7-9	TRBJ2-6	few	CASNRGANVLTF	TGTGCCAGCAACCGGGGGGCCAACGTCCTGACTTTC
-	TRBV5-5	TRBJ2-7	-	CASSDWRFYEQYF	TGTGCCAGCAGCGACTGGAGATTCTACGAGCAGTACTTC
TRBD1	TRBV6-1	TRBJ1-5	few	CASRSGTGAQPQHF	TGTGCCAGCAGGTCCGGGACAGGGGCCCAGCCCCAGCATTTT
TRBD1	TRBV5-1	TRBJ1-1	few	CASSLGTTGLNTEAFF	TGCGCCAGCAGCCTAGGAACGACAGGGTTGAACACTGAAGCTTTCTTT
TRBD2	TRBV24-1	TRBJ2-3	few	CATSDNRLAGSTDTQYF	TGTGCCACCAGTGATAACCGACTAGCGGGGTCCACAGATACGCAGTATTTT
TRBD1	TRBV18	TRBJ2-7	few	CASSYRQGNEQYF	TGTGCCAGCTCCTATAGACAGGGAAACGAGCAGTACTTC
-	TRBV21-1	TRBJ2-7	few	CASCYDWLAGVPTYEQYF	TGTGCCAGCTGTTATGATTGGCTAGCGGGAGTCCCTACCTACGAGCAGTACTTC
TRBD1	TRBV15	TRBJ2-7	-	CATSLRGRTREQYF	TGTGCCACCAGCCTCAGGGGGCGAACGCGAGAGCAGTACTTC
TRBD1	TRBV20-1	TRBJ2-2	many	CSARTGDTGELFF	TGCAGTGCTCGGACAGGGGACACCGGGGAGCTGTTTTTT
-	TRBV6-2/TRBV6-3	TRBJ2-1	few	CASRASSYNEQFF	TGTGCCAGCAGAGCTAGCTCCTACAATGAGCAGTTCTTC
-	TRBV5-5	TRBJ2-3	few	CASSPGHFIDTQYF	TGTGCCAGCAGCCCGGGACACTTCATAGATACGCAGTATTTT
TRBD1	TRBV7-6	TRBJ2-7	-	CASSRGTVSSYEQYF	TGTGCCAGCAGCAGGGGGACAGTTAGCTCCTACGAGCAGTACTTC
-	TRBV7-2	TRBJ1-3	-	CASSPVGGASGNTIYF	TGTGCCAGCAGCCCGGTGGGCGGGGCCTCTGGAAACACCATATATTTT
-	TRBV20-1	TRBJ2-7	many	CSARARLEYEQYF	TGCAGTGCTAGAGCGAGACTAGAGTACGAGCAGTACTTC
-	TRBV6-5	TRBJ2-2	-	CASSYSPSGTDTGELFF	TGTGCCAGCAGTTACTCCCCCAGCGGGACAGACACCGGGGAGCTGTTTTTT
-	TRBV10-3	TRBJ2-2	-	CAIRETANTGELFF	TGTGCCATCAGGGAAACAGCGAACACCGGGGAGCTGTTTTTT